The 31 T cell receptor beta chains presented below share a single source sample, sequenced in a study of T cell clonality in common variable immunodeficiency. Whole-study findings and limits: In common variable immunodeficiency, TCR beta chains reportedly carried fewer deletions and N-nucleotide insertions.

Sequenced by immunoSEQ multiplex PCR; TCRdb stores in-frame clones only, minus some. This sample includes 30,000 to 40,000 clones with no singletons; its ten biggest clones take up about 6.1%. The antigens for these receptors are not known. Material: peripheral blood mononuclear cells. The receptors shown here come from a human donor with common variable immunodeficiency.

This clone showed up many times. Read data end 3 residues before the CDR3 end; the end is taken from the germline J gene. The chain employs TRBV7-9 and TRBJ1-2, with D perhaps TRBD1 (5 bases). The germline V gene has CDR1 SEHNR and CDR2 FQNEAQ (reference sequence). There are 12 residues in the CDR3. CDR3 sequence: CASSSQGRGYTF. Partial CDR3 DNA: TGTGCCAGCAGCTCTCAGGGAAGGGGC.

This clone appeared many times. The read ends 3 residues shy of where the CDR3 ends; the end is completed using the germline J gene. This chain links TRBV20-1 with TRBJ1-5; D call uncertain. CDR1 is DFQATT and CDR2 is SNEGSKA in the germline V gene (reference sequence). V lost 5 bases and J 7 bases, leaving 15 bases between the germline ends. The CDR3 covers 13 residues. The covered CDR3 bases are TGCAGTGCTCAACGGGGTAGAAACCAGCCC. Translating it yields CSAQRGRNQP. The full CDR3 reads CSAQRGRNQPQHF.

A remark on this clone: The read finishes 3 residues shy of the CDR3 end, and the germline J gene is used to complete it. V gene TRBV7-9 combines with J gene TRBJ1-2; TRBD1 matches 8 bases. The CDR3 totals 13 residues. Germline CDR1 reads SEHNR; CDR2 reads FQNEAQ (reference sequence). V was clipped by 5 bases and J by 2 bases; unmatched bases: 1. CDR3 residues: CASSGQGNYGYTF. The sequenced CDR3 bases are TGTGCCAGCAGCGGACAGGGAAACTATGGC.

Only a few counts were recorded for this clone. Read data end 3 residues before the CDR3 end; the end is taken from the germline J gene. V usage is TRBV11-2 and J usage is TRBJ2-7; weak D call: TRBD1 (5 bases). Germline values: CDR1 SGHAT, CDR2 FQNNGV. This CDR3 is 15 amino acids long. V was shortened by 1 base and J by 0 bases, with 10 bases between the two germline ends. The sequenced CDR3 bases are TGTGCCAGCAGCTTAGGCCCCGACAGCTCCTACGAG. It translates to CASSLGPDSSYE. The CDR3, in full, reads CASSLGPDSSYEQYF.

Notes on this clone: A much larger clone is a single base away; this may be a read error. With the read ending 3 residues before the CDR3 end, the germline J gene is used to fill in that end. The chain uses TRBV7-8 and TRBJ1-2, with D possibly being TRBD1 (6 bases). Deletions cut 5 bases from V and 2 bases from J, with 15 bases between. Germline CDR1 and CDR2: SGHVS and FQNEAQ. The CDR3 covers 15 residues. CDR3 residues: CASSPPDSQNYGYTF. The CDR3 bases that were read are TGTGCCAGCAGCCCCCCGGACAGCCAGAACTATGGC.

In its sample, this clone was seen many times. The read comes to an end 3 residues before the CDR3 does, leaving the germline J gene to fill in the end. This rearrangement joins TRBV20-1 to TRBJ1-2, with 7 positions matching TRBD1. Germline CDR1 DFQATT, CDR2 SNEGSKA (reference sequence). This CDR3 has 13 amino acids. The CDR3 here is CSAREGQGEGYTF. The covered CDR3 bases are TGCAGTGCTAGAGAGGGCCAGGGGGAGGGC.

This clone was counted many times. The read terminates 3 residues ahead of where the CDR3 ends, so the germline J gene completes it. The chain has TRBV14 and TRBJ1-6; no firm D call. CDR1 is SGHDN and CDR2 is FVKESK in the germline V gene. The CDR3 contains 13 residues. CDR3 residues: CASSQDLVSPLHF. The CDR3 DNA, read in part, is TGTGCCAGCAGCCAAGATCTTGTGTCGCCC.

This clone has ten or more counts. From the germline J gene comes the end of the CDR3, since the read stops 3 residues before it. The chain recombines TRBV20-1 with TRBJ2-7; 7 nucleotides agree with TRBD1. Germline V gives CDR1 DFQATT, CDR2 SNEGSKA (reference sequence). Germline trimming cut 0 bases from V and 3 bases from J; bases unmatched to any gene: 5. CDR3 length: 14 residues. This CDR3 reads CSAREGRGNYEQYF. The sequenced CDR3 bases are TGCAGTGCTAGAGAGGGCAGGGGGAACTACGAG.

This clone was seen only a few times. The read terminates 3 residues ahead of where the CDR3 ends, so the germline J gene completes it. The chain recombines TRBV30 with TRBJ1-6, with a possible D match to TRBD1 (6 bases). Trimming left V 3 bases short and J 7 bases short, with 19 bases between. The germline gives CDR1 GTSNPN, CDR2 SVGIG (reference sequence). This CDR3 is 16 amino acids long. CDR3 sequence reads: CAWRLGGSGRNSPLHF. CDR3 DNA, as far as it was read: TGTGCCTGGAGGCTTGGGGGCAGTGGAAGGAATTCACCC.

In this sample, this clone turned up a few times. The read gets to within 3 residues of the CDR3 end, and the germline J gene fills in the rest. The chain combines TRBV19 with TRBJ2-1; TRBD2 is a possible D gene (6 bases). The germline V gene has CDR1 LNHDA and CDR2 SQIVND (reference sequence). The CDR3 spans 15 residues. V gave up 1 base and J gave up 4 bases, with 11 bases separating them. The CDR3 loop reads CASSIGGEEYNEQFF. The sequenced CDR3 bases are TGTGCCAGTAGTATAGGGGGGGAGGAGTACAATGAG.

The table lists this clone with a few counts. The junction does not match germline at one end; this may be a read error. CDR3 amino acids: CSARYTEQFF. Partial CDR3 DNA: TGCAGTGCTAGGTACACTGAG. The rearrangement joins TRBV20-1 to TRBJ2-1; D is unresolved. Read data end 3 residues before the CDR3 end; the end is taken from the germline J gene. This CDR3 contains 10 residues. Looked up from germline, CDR1 is DFQATT and CDR2 is SNEGSKA (reference sequence).

This clone was seen ten or more times. The CDR3 end is not reached by the read, which stops 3 residues before it; the germline J gene fills it in. The chain links TRBV4-1 to TRBJ2-3; D gene ambiguous. This CDR3 is 14 amino acids long. Germline CDR1 is MGHRA and CDR2 is YSYEKL. V dropped 3 bases and J dropped 4 bases, with 11 bases sitting between them. The sequenced part of the CDR3 DNA is TGCGCCAGCAGCCAGCTCTCGACTCCAGATACG. This sequence encodes CASSQLSTPDT. The full CDR3 reads CASSQLSTPDTQYF.

This clone was counted between two and nine times. From the germline J gene comes the end of the CDR3, since the read stops 3 residues before it. The gene calls are TRBV6-2 or TRBV6-3 and TRBJ2-5, with 10 bases that match TRBD2. The germline V gene encodes CDR1 MNHEY and CDR2 SVGEGT. V was clipped by 5 bases and J by 2 bases; unmatched bases: 5. The CDR3 runs 15 residues. CDR3 in amino acids: CASSPLAGEQETQYF. The part of the CDR3 DNA that was read is TGTGCCAGCAGTCCGCTAGCGGGGGAACAAGAGACC.

About this clone itself: The read terminates 3 residues before the CDR3 end, so the remaining end is supplied by the germline J gene. V is TRBV30 and J is TRBJ1-2, with TRBD1 as a possible D gene (5 bases). The CDR3 covers 15 residues. V was pared by 7 bases and J by 3 bases, with 21 bases between. Germline-derived CDR1 and CDR2 are GTSNPN and SVGIG (reference sequence). The CDR3 spells CAYTGWPGGDYGYTF. CDR3 DNA, as far as it was read: TGTGCCTACACAGGTTGGCCGGGGGGAGACTATGGC.

By frequency in the sample, this clone is medium-sized. From the germline J gene comes the end of the CDR3, since the read stops 3 residues before it. The chain uses TRBV30 and TRBJ2-1, with D unclear. V was trimmed by 0 bases and J by 0 bases, leaving 12 bases between them. The CDR3 loop spans 16 amino acids. Germline CDR1 GTSNPN, CDR2 SVGIG (reference sequence). The CDR3 protein is CAWSVETASSYNEQFF. CDR3 DNA (partial): TGTGCCTGGAGTGTGGAGACTGCAAGCTCCTACAATGAG.

About this clone: Read sequence stops 3 residues before the CDR3 end, and the germline J gene provides the missing end. The chain is built from TRBV7-9 and TRBJ2-5, with D tentatively TRBD1 (5 bases). This CDR3 spans 14 amino acids. CDR1 is SEHNR, CDR2 FQNEAQ, per germline (reference sequence). Trimming took 1 base from V and 1 from J, leaving 7 bases between them. CDR3 protein: CASSLGQLQETQYF. The CDR3 bases that were read are TGTGCCAGCAGCTTAGGACAGCTCCAAGAGACC. The entire variable domain, with the rest obtained from reference TRBV7-9 and TRBJ2-5, is as follows: DTGVSQNPRHKITKRGQNVTFRCDPISEHNRLYWYRQTLGQGPEFLTYFQNEAQLEKSRLLSDRFSAERPKGSFSTLEIQRTEQGDSAMYLCASSLGQLQETQYFGPGTRLLVL.

As concerns this clone: The DNA ends 3 residues before the CDR3 does, and the rest of the CDR3 is filled in from the germline J gene. Additional DNA sequences in this sample encode the identical CDR3. The chain has TRBV7-9 and TRBJ2-3; 10 positions match TRBD2. Germline CDR1 SEHNR, CDR2 FQNEAQ (reference sequence). Unmatched junction bases numbered 2, after V lost 2 bases and J lost 6 bases. The CDR3 contains 14 residues. CDR3 protein: CASSLSSGGDTQYF. The DNA read from the CDR3 is TGTGCCAGCAGCTTAAGTAGCGGGGGGGATACG.

A remark on this clone: The read ends 3 residues before the CDR3 terminus; that terminus is restored from the germline J gene. J is TRBJ2-7 and V is TRBV29-1; TRBD1 matches 7 bases. With V trimmed by 4 bases and J by 3 bases, 6 bases remained unmatched. Germline CDR1 SQVTM, CDR2 ANQGSEA. The CDR3 sequence is 13 residues long. The CDR3 DNA, read in part, is TGCAGCGTTGGGACAGGCCAGGGCTACGAG. This gives the protein CSVGTGQGYE. The full-length CDR3 reads as CSVGTGQGYEQYF.

In regard to this clone: This sample also contains other DNA sequences that code for the same CDR3. The chain's CDR3 is CASSIRGSEAFF. The sequenced CDR3 bases are TGTGCCAGTAGTATTCGGGGGTCTGAA. The chain recombines TRBV19 with TRBJ1-1, with D perhaps TRBD1 (5 bases). Read sequence stops 3 residues before the CDR3 end, and the germline J gene provides the missing end. V was clipped by 3 bases and J by 6 bases, with 8 bases between them. The V gene's germline CDR1 is LNHDA and CDR2 SQIVND (reference sequence). The CDR3 loop spans 12 amino acids.

This clone has a count of ten or more. The sequenced CDR3 bases are TGTGCCAGCAGTGAGGGGACAGGCCCCAAA. Its protein product is CASSEGTGPK. The full CDR3 protein reads CASSEGTGPKAFF. J is TRBJ1-1 and V is TRBV6-1; 8 bases match TRBD1. The read stops 3 residues short of the end of the CDR3; the missing end is completed from the germline J gene. The germline V gene encodes CDR1 MNHNS and CDR2 SASEGT. The CDR3 sequence is 13 residues long.

This clone was seen at least ten times. Read coverage stops 3 residues before the CDR3 terminus; the germline J gene supplies the remainder. The V call is TRBV19, the J call TRBJ1-5; 7 nucleotides line up with TRBD1. Looked up from germline, CDR1 is LNHDA and CDR2 is SQIVND (reference sequence). The junction had 5 bases not matched to a gene; V was cut back by 5 bases and J by 7 bases. This CDR3 spans 13 amino acids. The sequenced part of the CDR3 DNA is TGTGCCAGTAGTCTCAGGGGGGAGCAGCCC. It encodes CASSLRGEQP. The whole CDR3 protein is CASSLRGEQPQHF.

Turning to this clone: The read ends 3 residues shy of where the CDR3 ends; the end is completed using the germline J gene. The chain is built from TRBV30 and TRBJ2-1; 10 nucleotides line up with TRBD2. This CDR3 spans 18 amino acids. From germline, CDR1 is GTSNPN and CDR2 SVGIG (reference sequence). J was trimmed by 2 bases and V by 2 bases; bases with no gene match: 12. CDR3: CAWSKYRSGLATYNEQFF. The CDR3 DNA, read in part, is TGTGCCTGGAGTAAATACCGCTCGGGACTAGCGACCTACAATGAG.

This clone was counted at least ten times. The DNA ends 3 residues before the CDR3 does, and the rest of the CDR3 is filled in from the germline J gene. The chain is built from TRBV5-5 and TRBJ2-7; 13 bases fit TRBD2. V was clipped by 3 bases and J by 6 bases; unmatched bases: 3. There are 14 residues in the CDR3. Germline V gene lookup returns CDR1 SGHKS and CDR2 YYEKEE (reference sequence). The covered CDR3 bases are TGTGCCAGCAGCTGGACTAGCGGGGGTTCCGAG. It translates to CASSWTSGGSE. The full CDR3 sequence reads CASSWTSGGSEQYF.

This clone was detected many times. Read data end 3 residues before the CDR3 end; the end is taken from the germline J gene. The chain recombines TRBV20-1 with TRBJ1-3, with a possible D match to TRBD1 (5 bases). The V end lost 3 bases, the J end lost 7 bases, and 19 bases lay between the germline ends. The CDR3 length is 15 residues. CDR1 is DFQATT, CDR2 SNEGSKA, per germline (reference sequence). CDR3 loop: CSARPQGAWWNTIYF. The sequenced CDR3 bases are TGCAGTGCTAGGCCTCAAGGGGCCTGGTGGAACACC.

This clone came up many times. Read data end 3 residues before the CDR3 end; the end is taken from the germline J gene. Additional DNA sequences in this sample encode the identical CDR3. This sequence joins TRBV30 and TRBJ2-7, with a possible D match to TRBD2 (7 bases). The germline V gene encodes CDR1 GTSNPN and CDR2 SVGIG (reference sequence). The CDR3 is made up of 13 amino acids. Trimming stripped 5 bases from V and 4 bases from J, with 15 bases between. CDR3 bases read: TGTGCCTGGGCCGGGGGGCCCCGTTACGAG. Translation: CAWAGGPRYE. The CDR3 reads in full as CAWAGGPRYEQYF.

This clone was recorded a few times. The CDR3 goes on 3 residues after the read ends, and that part is filled in from the germline J gene. The chain is built from TRBV19 and TRBJ1-1, with a possible D match to TRBD1 (6 bases). V lost 10 bases and J 7 bases, leaving 22 bases between the germline ends. The germline CDR1 and CDR2 sequences are LNHDA and SQIVND (reference sequence). The CDR3 extends over 14 amino acids. The part of the CDR3 DNA that was read is TGTGCCACCCGGCGGGGGGCGACCGATCATGAA. It translates to CATRRGATDHE. From start to end, the CDR3 is CATRRGATDHEAFF.

This clone was seen ten or more times. The read falls 3 residues short of the CDR3 end, and the missing part is taken from the germline J gene. This chain connects TRBV29-1 to TRBJ1-1; D is uncertain. This CDR3 is 13 amino acids long. The ends were cut back, 4 bases at V and 0 bases at J, with 9 bases in the middle. The germline gives CDR1 SQVTM, CDR2 ANQGSEA. CDR3 amino acids: CSVVSQMNTEAFF. CDR3 bases read: TGCAGCGTTGTATCTCAGATGAACACTGAA.

Many counts were recorded for this clone. The read comes to an end 3 residues before the CDR3 does, leaving the germline J gene to fill in the end. The genes are TRBV7-9 and TRBJ2-1; 8 bases match TRBD2. Losses at the gene ends were 4 bases for V and 3 bases for J; bases not matched to a gene: 5. The CDR3 extends over 15 amino acids. Germline assignment: CDR1 SEHNR and CDR2 FQNEAQ (reference sequence). Incomplete CDR3 DNA: TGTGCCAGCAGCTCGAGCGGGGGCTACTACAATGAG. Amino acids: CASSSSGGYYNE. The CDR3 in full is CASSSSGGYYNEQFF.

This clone was detected many times. The read falls 3 residues short of the CDR3 end, and the missing part is taken from the germline J gene. The chain carries TRBV19 and TRBJ1-6, with D unclear. Germline-derived CDR1 and CDR2 are LNHDA and SQIVND (reference sequence). The CDR3 covers 16 residues. V was clipped by 1 base and J by 0 bases, with 7 bases between them. Incomplete CDR3 DNA: TGTGCCAGTAGTATAGGGAAGCGCTCCTATAATTCACCC. Translation gives CASSIGKRSYNSP. In full, the CDR3 is CASSIGKRSYNSPLHF.

This clone turned up a few times. The observed sequence ends 3 residues before the CDR3 terminus, with the missing tail filled in from the germline J gene. The chain joins TRBV19 to TRBJ1-1, with 10 bases matching TRBD1. V shed 7 bases, J shed 6 bases, and the junction held 14 bases outside the gene matches. The CDR3 extends over 16 amino acids. Looked up from germline, CDR1 is LNHDA and CDR2 is SQIVND (reference sequence). This chain's CDR3 is CASTPGQGIPGSEAFF. The covered CDR3 bases are TGTGCCAGTACCCCGGGACAGGGGATACCGGGATCTGAA.

This clone was recorded many times. The sequence runs out 3 residues before the end of the CDR3; the remainder is reconstructed from the germline J gene. The chain joins TRBV13 to TRBJ2-7, with D perhaps TRBD2 (7 bases). V was cut by 4 bases and J by 5 bases, with 27 bases left in between. Germline V CDR1 and CDR2: PRHDT, FYEKMQ (reference sequence). CDR3 length: 18 residues. This chain's CDR3 is CASSSWGGATLDPHEQYF. Incomplete CDR3 DNA: TGTGCCAGCAGCTCTTGGGGGGGCGCAACCTTGGATCCCCACGAG.